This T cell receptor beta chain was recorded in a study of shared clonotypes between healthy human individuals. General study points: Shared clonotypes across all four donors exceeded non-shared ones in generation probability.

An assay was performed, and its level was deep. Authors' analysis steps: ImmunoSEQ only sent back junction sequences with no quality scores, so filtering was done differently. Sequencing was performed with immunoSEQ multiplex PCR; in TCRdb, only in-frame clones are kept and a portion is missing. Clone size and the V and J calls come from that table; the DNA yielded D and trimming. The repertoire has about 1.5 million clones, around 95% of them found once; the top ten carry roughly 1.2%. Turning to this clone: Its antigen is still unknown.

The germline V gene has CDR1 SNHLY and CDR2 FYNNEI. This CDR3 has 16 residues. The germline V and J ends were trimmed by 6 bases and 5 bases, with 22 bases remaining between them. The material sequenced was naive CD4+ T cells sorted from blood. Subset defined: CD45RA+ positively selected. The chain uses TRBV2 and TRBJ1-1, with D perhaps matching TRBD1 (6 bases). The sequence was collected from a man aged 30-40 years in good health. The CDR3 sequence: CASRRTSQGSGTEAFF. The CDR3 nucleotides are TGTGCCAGCAGAAGAACCTCACAGGGTAGTGGAACTGAAGCTTTCTTT.